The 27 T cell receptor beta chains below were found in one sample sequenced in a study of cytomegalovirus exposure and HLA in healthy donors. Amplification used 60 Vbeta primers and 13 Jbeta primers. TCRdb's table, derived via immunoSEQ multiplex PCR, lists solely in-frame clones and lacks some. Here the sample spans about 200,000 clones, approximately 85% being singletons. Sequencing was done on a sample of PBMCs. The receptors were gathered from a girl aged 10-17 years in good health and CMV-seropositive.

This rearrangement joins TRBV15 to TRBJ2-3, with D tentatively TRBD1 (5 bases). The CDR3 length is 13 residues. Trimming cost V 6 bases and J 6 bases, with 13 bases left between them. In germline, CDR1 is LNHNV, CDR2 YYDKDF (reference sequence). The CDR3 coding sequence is TGTGCCACCAGGGGGCGATCAGAGGATACGCAGTATTTT. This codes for CATRGRSEDTQYF.

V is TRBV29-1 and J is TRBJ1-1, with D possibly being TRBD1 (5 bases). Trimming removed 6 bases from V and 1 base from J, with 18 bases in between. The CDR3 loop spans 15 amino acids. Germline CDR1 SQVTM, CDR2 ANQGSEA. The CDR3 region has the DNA TGCAGCGTGCCTTTGCGGGGGACCGGGAACACTGAAGCTTTCTTT. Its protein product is CSVPLRGTGNTEAFF.

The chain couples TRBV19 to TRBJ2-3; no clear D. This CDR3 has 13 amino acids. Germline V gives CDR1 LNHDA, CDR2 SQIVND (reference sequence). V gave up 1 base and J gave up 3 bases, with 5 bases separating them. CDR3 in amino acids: CASSIVATDTQYF. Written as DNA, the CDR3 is TGTGCCAGTAGTATAGTGGCTACAGATACGCAGTATTTT.

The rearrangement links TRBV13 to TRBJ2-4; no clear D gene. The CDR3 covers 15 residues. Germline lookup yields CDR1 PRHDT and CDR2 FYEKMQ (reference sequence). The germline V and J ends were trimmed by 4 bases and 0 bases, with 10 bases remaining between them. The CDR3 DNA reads TGTGCCAGCAGCTCTCACCAACTAGCCAAAAACATTCAGTACTTC. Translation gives CASSSHQLAKNIQYF.

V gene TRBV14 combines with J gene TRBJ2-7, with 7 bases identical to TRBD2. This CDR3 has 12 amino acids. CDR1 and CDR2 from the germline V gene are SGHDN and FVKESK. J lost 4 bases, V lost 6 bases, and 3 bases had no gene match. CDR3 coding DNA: TGTGCCAGCAGGGCTAGCGGTTACGAGCAGTACTTC. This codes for CASRASGYEQYF.

The CDR3 DNA reads as TGCGCCAGCAGCCAACAACAGGGAAATCAGCCCCAGCATTTT. Its translation: CASSQQQGNQPQHF. The rearrangement links TRBV4-1 to TRBJ1-5, with D perhaps matching TRBD1 (6 bases). Germline assignment: CDR1 MGHRA and CDR2 YSYEKL. V lost 2 bases, J lost 4 bases, and 9 bases lay in between. This CDR3 spans 14 amino acids.

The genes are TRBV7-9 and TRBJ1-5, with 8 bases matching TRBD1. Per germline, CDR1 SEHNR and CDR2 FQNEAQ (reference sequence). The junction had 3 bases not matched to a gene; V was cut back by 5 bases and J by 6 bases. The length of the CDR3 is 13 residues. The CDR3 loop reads CASSGQGFQPQHF. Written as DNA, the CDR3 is TGTGCCAGCAGCGGACAGGGTTTTCAGCCCCAGCATTTT.

The CDR3 spells CASSLRGGETQYF. CDR3 coding DNA: TGTGCCAGCAGCCTAAGGGGGGGAGAGACCCAGTACTTC. The chain is built from TRBV7-9 and TRBJ2-5, with D maybe TRBD2 (7 bases). Per germline, CDR1 SEHNR and CDR2 FQNEAQ (reference sequence). The CDR3 runs to 13 residues. Trimming stripped 5 bases from V and 4 bases from J, with 11 bases between. Drawing the rest from reference TRBV7-9 and TRBJ2-5, the complete variable domain is DTGVSQNPRHKITKRGQNVTFRCDPISEHNRLYWYRQTLGQGPEFLTYFQNEAQLEKSRLLSDRFSAERPKGSFSTLEIQRTEQGDSAMYLCASSLRGGETQYFGPGTRLLVL.

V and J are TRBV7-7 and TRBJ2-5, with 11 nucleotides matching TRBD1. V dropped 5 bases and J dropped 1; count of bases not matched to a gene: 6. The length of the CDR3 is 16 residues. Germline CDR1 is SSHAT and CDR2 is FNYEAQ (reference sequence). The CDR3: CASSAWTGGSQETQYF. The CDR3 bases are TGTGCCAGCAGCGCGTGGACAGGGGGCTCCCAAGAGACCCAGTACTTC.

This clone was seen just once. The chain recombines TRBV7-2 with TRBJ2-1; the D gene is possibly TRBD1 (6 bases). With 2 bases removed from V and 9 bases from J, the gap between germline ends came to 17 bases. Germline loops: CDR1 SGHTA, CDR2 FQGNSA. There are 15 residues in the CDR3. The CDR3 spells CASSLIYRGIGEQFF. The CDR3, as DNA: TGTGCCAGCAGCTTAATTTATAGGGGGATCGGTGAGCAGTTCTTC. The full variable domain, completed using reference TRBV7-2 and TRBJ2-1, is GAGVSQSPSNKVTEKGKDVELRCDPISGHTALYWYRQSLGQGLEFLIYFQGNSAPDKSGLPSDRFSAERTGGSVSTLTIQRTQQEDSAVYLCASSLIYRGIGEQFFGPGTRLTVL.

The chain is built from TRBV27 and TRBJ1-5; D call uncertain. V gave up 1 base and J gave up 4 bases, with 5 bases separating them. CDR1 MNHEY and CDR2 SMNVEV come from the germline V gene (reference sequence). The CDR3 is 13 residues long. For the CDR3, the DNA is TGTGCCAGCAGTTTATATCGGAATCAGCCCCAGCATTTT. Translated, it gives CASSLYRNQPQHF.

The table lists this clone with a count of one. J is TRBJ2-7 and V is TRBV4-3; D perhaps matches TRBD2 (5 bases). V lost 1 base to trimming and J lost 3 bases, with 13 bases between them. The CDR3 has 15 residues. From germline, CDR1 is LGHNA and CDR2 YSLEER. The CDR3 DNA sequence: TGCGCCAGCAGCCAAGCGGGGAGTCCTGACTACGAGCAGTACTTC. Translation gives CASSQAGSPDYEQYF.

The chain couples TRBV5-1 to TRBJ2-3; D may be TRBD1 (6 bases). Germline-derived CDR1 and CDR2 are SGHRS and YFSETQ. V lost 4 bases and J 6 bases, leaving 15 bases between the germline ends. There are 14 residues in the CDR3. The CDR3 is CASSRTVDMDTQYF. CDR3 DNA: TGCGCCAGCAGCCGGACAGTTGACATGGATACGCAGTATTTT.

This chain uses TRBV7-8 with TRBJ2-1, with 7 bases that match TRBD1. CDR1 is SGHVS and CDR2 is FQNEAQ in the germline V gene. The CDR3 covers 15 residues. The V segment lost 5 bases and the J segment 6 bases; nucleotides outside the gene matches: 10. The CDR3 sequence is CASSLRQGPSNEQFF. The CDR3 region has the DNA TGTGCCAGCAGCCTCAGACAGGGACCCTCCAATGAGCAGTTCTTC.

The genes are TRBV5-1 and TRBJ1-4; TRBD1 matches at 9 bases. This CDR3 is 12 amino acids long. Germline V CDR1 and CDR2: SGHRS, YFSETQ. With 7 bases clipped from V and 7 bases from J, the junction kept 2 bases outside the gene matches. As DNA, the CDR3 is TGCGCCAGCCGGGACAGGGCTGAAAAACTGTTTTTT. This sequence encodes CASRDRAEKLFF.

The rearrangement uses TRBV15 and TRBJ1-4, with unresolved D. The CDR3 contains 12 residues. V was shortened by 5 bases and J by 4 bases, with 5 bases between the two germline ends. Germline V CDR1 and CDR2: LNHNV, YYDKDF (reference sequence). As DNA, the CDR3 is TGTGCCACCAGCTCTGTTAATGAAAAACTGTTTTTT. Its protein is CATSSVNEKLFF.

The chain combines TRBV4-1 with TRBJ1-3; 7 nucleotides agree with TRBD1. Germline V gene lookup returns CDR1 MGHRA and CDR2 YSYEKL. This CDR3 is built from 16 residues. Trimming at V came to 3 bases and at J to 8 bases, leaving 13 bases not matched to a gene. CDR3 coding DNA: TGCGCCAGCAGCCAGGGGATCTTGACAGGGCGTGACACCATATATTTT. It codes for CASSQGILTGRDTIYF.

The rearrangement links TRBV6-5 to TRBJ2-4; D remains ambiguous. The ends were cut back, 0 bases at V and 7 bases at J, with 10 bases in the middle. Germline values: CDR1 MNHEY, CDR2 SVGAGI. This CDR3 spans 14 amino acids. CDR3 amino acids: CASSYSPGGNIQYF. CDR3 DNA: TGTGCCAGCAGTTACTCCCCAGGTGGGAACATTCAGTACTTC.

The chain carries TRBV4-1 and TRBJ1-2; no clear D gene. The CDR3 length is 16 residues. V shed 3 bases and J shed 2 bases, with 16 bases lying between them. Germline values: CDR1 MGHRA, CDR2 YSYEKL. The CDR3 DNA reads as TGCGCCAGCAGCCAGGGGAGGCAGGCTGGGAACTATGGCTACACCTTC. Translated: CASSQGRQAGNYGYTF.

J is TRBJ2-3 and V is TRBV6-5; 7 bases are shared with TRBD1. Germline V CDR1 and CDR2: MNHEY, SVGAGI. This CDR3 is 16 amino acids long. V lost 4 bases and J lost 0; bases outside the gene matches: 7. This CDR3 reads CASSFSDRLSTDTQYF. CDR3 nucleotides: TGTGCCAGCAGTTTCTCGGACAGGCTAAGCACAGATACGCAGTATTTT.

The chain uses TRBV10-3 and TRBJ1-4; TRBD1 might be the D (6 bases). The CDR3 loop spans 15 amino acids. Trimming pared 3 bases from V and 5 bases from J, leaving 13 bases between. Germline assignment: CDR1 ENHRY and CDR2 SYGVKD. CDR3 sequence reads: CAISDPGTPNEKLFF. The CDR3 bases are TGTGCCATCAGTGACCCCGGGACACCCAATGAAAAACTGTTTTTT.

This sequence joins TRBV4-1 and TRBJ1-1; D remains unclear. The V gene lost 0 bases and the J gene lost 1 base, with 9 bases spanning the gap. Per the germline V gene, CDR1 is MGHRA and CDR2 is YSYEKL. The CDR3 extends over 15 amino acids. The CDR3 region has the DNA TGCGCCAGCAGCCAAGATGGCCGAGGGAACACTGAAGCTTTCTTT. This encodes CASSQDGRGNTEAFF.

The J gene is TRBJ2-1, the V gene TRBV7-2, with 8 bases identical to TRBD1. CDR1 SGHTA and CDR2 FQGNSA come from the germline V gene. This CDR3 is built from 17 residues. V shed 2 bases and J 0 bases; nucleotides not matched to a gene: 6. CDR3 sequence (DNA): TGTGCCAGCAGCTTAATCCAGGGGGCCCCCTCCTACAATGAGCAGTTCTTC. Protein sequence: CASSLIQGAPSYNEQFF.

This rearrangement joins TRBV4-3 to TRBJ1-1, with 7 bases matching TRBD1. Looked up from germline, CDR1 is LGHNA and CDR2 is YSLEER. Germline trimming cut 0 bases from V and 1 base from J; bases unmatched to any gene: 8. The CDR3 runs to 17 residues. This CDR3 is CASSQDSVSGGNTEAFF. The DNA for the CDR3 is TGCGCCAGCAGCCAAGATTCAGTATCAGGGGGGAACACTGAAGCTTTCTTT.

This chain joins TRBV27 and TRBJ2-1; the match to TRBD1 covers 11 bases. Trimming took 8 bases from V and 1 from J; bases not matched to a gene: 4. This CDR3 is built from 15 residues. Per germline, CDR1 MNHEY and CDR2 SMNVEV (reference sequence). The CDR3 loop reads CASGRDRGSYNEQFF. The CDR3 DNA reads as TGTGCCAGCGGGAGGGACAGGGGGTCCTACAATGAGCAGTTCTTC.

The CDR3 region has the DNA TGTGCCAGCTCACCGGGACAGAGAAACACCATATATTTT. It codes for CASSPGQRNTIYF. The chain links TRBV18 to TRBJ1-3; 7 bases align to TRBD1. The V gene's germline CDR1 is KGHSH and CDR2 LQKENI. The CDR3 has 13 residues. V gave up 3 bases and J gave up 5 bases; unmatched junction bases: 1.

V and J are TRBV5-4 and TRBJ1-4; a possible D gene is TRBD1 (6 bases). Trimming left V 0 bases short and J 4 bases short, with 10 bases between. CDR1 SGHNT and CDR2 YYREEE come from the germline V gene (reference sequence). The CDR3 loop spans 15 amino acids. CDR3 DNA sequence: TGTGCCAGCAGCTTGGCCGAGGACAGTAATGAAAAACTGTTTTTT. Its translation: CASSLAEDSNEKLFF. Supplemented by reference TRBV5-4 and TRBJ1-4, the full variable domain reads ETGVTQSPTHLIKTRGQQVTLRCSSQSGHNTVSWYQQALGQGPQFIFQYYREEENGRGNFPPRFSGLQFPNYSSELNVNALELDDSALYLCASSLAEDSNEKLFFGSGTQLSVL.